One sample yielded the 12 T cell receptor beta chains listed below, sequenced in a study of T cell changes during pregnancy in multiple sclerosis. Generated by immunoSEQ multiplex PCR, the TCRdb table keeps only in-frame clones and is missing some. Here the sample spans 110,000 or so clones, roughly 92% being singletons. The specimen was peripheral blood, collected before pregnancy. The receptors stem from a female donor with multiple sclerosis, enrolled in a pregnancy study.

The J gene is TRBJ2-1, the V gene TRBV2; TRBD2 matches 9 bases. CDR3 length: 20 residues. V shed 0 bases and J 6 bases; nucleotides not matched to a gene: 18. The germline V gene encodes CDR1 SNHLY and CDR2 FYNNEI. The CDR3 sequence: CASSEAKNRLAATLSNEQFF. In nucleotides, the CDR3 is TGTGCCAGCAGTGAAGCCAAAAATCGACTAGCGGCTACCCTGAGCAATGAGCAGTTCTTC.

The V gene is TRBV5-1, the J gene TRBJ2-1, with D unclear. The CDR3 loop spans 13 amino acids. Germline V gene data show CDR1 as SGHRS and CDR2 as YFSETQ. V was pared by 4 bases and J by 7 bases, with 12 bases between. This chain's CDR3 is CASSVGRTNEQFF. The CDR3 DNA follows: TGCGCCAGCAGCGTTGGGCGAACTAATGAGCAGTTCTTC.

J is TRBJ1-5 and V is TRBV14, with D perhaps matching TRBD1 (6 bases). The CDR3 has 13 amino acids. V lost 2 bases and J lost 4, with 6 bases in between. In germline, CDR1 is SGHDN, CDR2 FVKESK. The CDR3: CASSQTGNQPQHF. The CDR3 coding sequence is TGTGCCAGCAGCCAAACAGGGAATCAGCCCCAGCATTTT.

This chain links TRBV9 with TRBJ2-7; 10 nucleotides align to TRBD2. This CDR3 contains 14 residues. The V and J ends lost 0 bases and 7 bases, in that order; junction bases with no gene match: 4. Per germline, CDR1 SGDLS and CDR2 YYNGEE. The CDR3 nucleotides read TGTGCCAGCAGCGTAGAGGGTAGCGGGAGGGAGCAGTACTTC. It specifies CASSVEGSGREQYF.

This chain links TRBV27 with TRBJ2-1; 9 nucleotides align to TRBD2. The CDR3 is made up of 14 amino acids. CDR1 and CDR2 from the germline V gene are MNHEY and SMNVEV (reference sequence). V shed 5 bases, J shed 3 bases, and the junction held 2 bases outside the gene matches. The CDR3 DNA sequence: TGTGCCAGCAGTCTTAGCGGGAGCTACAATGAGCAGTTCTTC. Amino acid sequence: CASSLSGSYNEQFF.

This chain uses TRBV19 with TRBJ1-2, with TRBD1 identical over 7 bases. The CDR3 has 15 amino acids. Germline CDR1 LNHDA, CDR2 SQIVND (reference sequence). The V gene end was trimmed by 3 bases and the J gene end by 3 bases; junction bases not matched to a gene: 7. Here the CDR3 reads CASSMDAGQHYGYTF. The DNA of the CDR3 is TGTGCCAGTAGTATGGACGCGGGACAGCACTATGGCTACACCTTC.

The chain couples TRBV19 to TRBJ2-5; TRBD1 aligns across 10 bases. The CDR3 is 15 amino acids. V lost 4 bases and J lost 4; bases outside the gene matches: 6. The germline V gene encodes CDR1 LNHDA and CDR2 SQIVND (reference sequence). In DNA form, the CDR3 reads TGTGCCAGTAGTACCACGAGGACAGGGGGAGAGACCCAGTACTTC. Translating it yields CASSTTRTGGETQYF. The complete variable domain, with remaining parts taken from reference TRBV19 and TRBJ2-5, reads DGGITQSPKYLFRKEGQNVTLSCEQNLNHDAMYWYRQDPGQGLRLIYYSQIVNDFQKGDIAEGYSVSREKKESFPLTVTSAQKNPTAFYLCASSTTRTGGETQYFGPGTRLLVL.

The rearrangement joins TRBV19 to TRBJ1-5; 7 bases map to TRBD1. This CDR3 spans 16 amino acids. Germline loops: CDR1 LNHDA, CDR2 SQIVND (reference sequence). J was trimmed by 4 bases and V by 6 bases; bases with no gene match: 12. Here the CDR3 DNA reads TGTGCCAGTAGGACGACCCTCAGGGGGGTTAATCAGCCCCAGCATTTT. This gives the protein CASRTTLRGVNQPQHF.

This chain uses TRBV7-9 with TRBJ1-1; 7 bases match TRBD1. Germline V gene lookup returns CDR1 SEHNR and CDR2 FQNEAQ (reference sequence). J gave up 7 bases and V 3 bases, and 5 bases lay outside the gene matches. The CDR3 length is 13 residues. The CDR3 nucleotides are TGTGCCAGCAGCTTGACAGGGAAGGTTGAAGCTTTCTTT. Its protein is CASSLTGKVEAFF. Drawing the rest from reference TRBV7-9 and TRBJ1-1, the complete variable domain is DTGVSQNPRHKITKRGQNVTFRCDPISEHNRLYWYRQTLGQGPEFLTYFQNEAQLEKSRLLSDRFSAERPKGSFSTLEIQRTEQGDSAMYLCASSLTGKVEAFFGQGTRLTVV.

This clone occurred a few times. V and J are TRBV19 and TRBJ1-5; 7 bases align to TRBD1. Germline values: CDR1 LNHDA, CDR2 SQIVND (reference sequence). V was pared by 5 bases and J by 4 bases, with 11 bases of the junction left unmatched. The CDR3 sequence is 16 residues long. For the CDR3, the DNA is TGTGCCAGTAGTCCAGCCGGGACAGTGGAAAATCAGCCCCAGCATTTT. It yields the protein CASSPAGTVENQPQHF.

This chain joins TRBV5-6 and TRBJ2-2; TRBD1 agrees at 10 bases. Germline CDR1 is SGHDT and CDR2 is YYEEEE. The length of the CDR3 is 15 residues. The V gene end was trimmed by 3 bases and the J gene end by 4 bases; junction bases not matched to a gene: 3. Here the CDR3 DNA reads TGTGCCAGCAGCTCCGGGACAGGGGTCACCGGGGAGCTGTTTTTT. It specifies CASSSGTGVTGELFF. The whole variable domain, filled in from reference TRBV5-6 and TRBJ2-2, reads DAGVTQSPTHLIKTRGQQVTLRCSPKSGHDTVSWYQQALGQGPQFIFQYYEEEERQRGNFPDRFSGHQFPNYSSELNVNALLLGDSALYLCASSSGTGVTGELFFGEGSRLTVL.

The V and J genes are TRBV29-1 and TRBJ2-3; D not certain. V gave up 0 bases and J gave up 1 base, with 11 bases separating them. This CDR3 contains 15 residues. Germline V gene sequence: CDR1 SQVTM, CDR2 ANQGSEA. This chain's CDR3 is CSVEDHNSRTDTQYF. The CDR3 nucleotides are TGCAGCGTTGAAGATCATAACTCGCGCACAGATACGCAGTATTTT.